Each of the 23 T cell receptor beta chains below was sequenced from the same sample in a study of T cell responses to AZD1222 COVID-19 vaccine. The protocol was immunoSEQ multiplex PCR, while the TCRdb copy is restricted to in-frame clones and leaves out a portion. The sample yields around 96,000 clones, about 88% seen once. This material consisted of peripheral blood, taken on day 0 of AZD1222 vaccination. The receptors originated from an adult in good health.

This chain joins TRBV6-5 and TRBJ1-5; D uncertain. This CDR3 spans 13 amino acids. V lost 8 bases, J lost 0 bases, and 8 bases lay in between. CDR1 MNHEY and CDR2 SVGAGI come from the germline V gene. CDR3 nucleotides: TGTGCCAGCGGAGCACATAGCAATCAGCCCCAGCATTTT. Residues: CASGAHSNQPQHF.

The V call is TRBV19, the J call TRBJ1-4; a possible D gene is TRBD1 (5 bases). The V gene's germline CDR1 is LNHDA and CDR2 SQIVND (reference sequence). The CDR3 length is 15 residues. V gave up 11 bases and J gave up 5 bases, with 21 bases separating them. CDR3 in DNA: TGTGCCCCTAGGGCAGCTCCAGGGCAAAATGAAAAACTGTTTTTT. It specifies CAPRAAPGQNEKLFF.

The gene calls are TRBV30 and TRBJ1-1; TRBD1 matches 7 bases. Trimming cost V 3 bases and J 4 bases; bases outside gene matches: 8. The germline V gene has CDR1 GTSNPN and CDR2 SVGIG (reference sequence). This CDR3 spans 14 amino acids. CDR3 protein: CAWSLKGGSTEAFF. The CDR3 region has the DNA TGTGCCTGGAGCCTTAAAGGGGGCAGCACTGAAGCTTTCTTT.

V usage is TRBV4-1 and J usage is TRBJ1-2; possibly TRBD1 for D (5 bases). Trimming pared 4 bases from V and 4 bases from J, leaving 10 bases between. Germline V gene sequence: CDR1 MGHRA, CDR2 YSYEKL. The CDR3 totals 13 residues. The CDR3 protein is CASSPLGVYGYTF. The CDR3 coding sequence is TGCGCCAGCAGCCCATTAGGGGTCTATGGCTACACCTTC.

The CDR3 region has the DNA TGTGCCACCAGTGGGACAGGGGGGAAAGTTGAGCAGTTCTTC. Its protein product is CATSGTGGKVEQFF. The gene calls are TRBV24-1 and TRBJ2-1, with 10 bases identical to TRBD1. After removal of 5 bases from V and 9 bases from J, the junction contained 6 bases not matched to a gene. CDR3 length equals 14 residues. Germline loops: CDR1 KGHDR, CDR2 SFDVKD.

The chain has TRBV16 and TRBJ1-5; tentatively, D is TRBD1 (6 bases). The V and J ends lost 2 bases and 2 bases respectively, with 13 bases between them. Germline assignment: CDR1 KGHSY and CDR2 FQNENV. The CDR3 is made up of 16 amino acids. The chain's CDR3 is CASSQGVNRGNQPQHF. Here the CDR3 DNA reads TGTGCCAGCAGCCAAGGGGTCAACAGGGGCAATCAGCCCCAGCATTTT.

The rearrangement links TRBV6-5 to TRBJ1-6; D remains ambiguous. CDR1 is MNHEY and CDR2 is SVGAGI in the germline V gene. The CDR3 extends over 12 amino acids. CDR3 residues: CAGGSYNSPLHF. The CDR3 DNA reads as TGTGCGGGCGGCAGCTATAATTCACCCCTCCACTTT.

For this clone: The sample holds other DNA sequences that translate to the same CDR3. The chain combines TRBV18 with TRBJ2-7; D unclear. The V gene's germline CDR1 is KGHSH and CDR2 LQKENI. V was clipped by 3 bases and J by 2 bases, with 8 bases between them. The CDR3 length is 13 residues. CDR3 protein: CASSPTGTYEQYF. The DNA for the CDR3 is TGTGCCAGCTCACCGACCGGTACCTACGAGCAGTACTTC.

DNA of the CDR3: TGTGCCAGCAGCCCCGCGGGGGGGCAGCGCACAGATACGCAGTATTTT. This gives the protein CASSPAGGQRTDTQYF. The V gene is TRBV14, the J gene TRBJ2-3, with 9 bases that match TRBD2. Germline V gene lookup returns CDR1 SGHDN and CDR2 FVKESK. The CDR3 is 16 amino acids. V was clipped by 4 bases and J by 1 base; unmatched bases: 6.

For the CDR3, the DNA is TGTGCCAGCAGTGAGTGGACAGGGGCTGAAAAACTGTTTTTT. It is translated as CASSEWTGAEKLFF. The rearrangement joins TRBV2 to TRBJ1-4; 9 bases agree with TRBD1. Trimming at V came to 3 bases and at J to 7 bases, leaving 3 bases not matched to a gene. CDR1 SNHLY and CDR2 FYNNEI come from the germline V gene. The CDR3 extends over 14 amino acids.

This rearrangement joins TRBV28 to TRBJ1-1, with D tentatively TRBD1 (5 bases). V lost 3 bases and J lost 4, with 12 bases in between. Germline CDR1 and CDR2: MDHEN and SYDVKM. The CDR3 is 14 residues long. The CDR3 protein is CASSLVRVLTEAFF. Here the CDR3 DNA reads TGTGCCAGCAGTTTGGTCAGGGTCCTCACTGAAGCTTTCTTT. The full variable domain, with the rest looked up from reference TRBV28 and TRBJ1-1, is DVKVTQSSRYLVKRTGEKVFLECVQDMDHENMFWYRQDPGLGLRLIYFSYDVKMKEKGDIPEGYSVSREKKERFSLILESASTNQTSMYLCASSLVRVLTEAFFGQGTRLTVV.

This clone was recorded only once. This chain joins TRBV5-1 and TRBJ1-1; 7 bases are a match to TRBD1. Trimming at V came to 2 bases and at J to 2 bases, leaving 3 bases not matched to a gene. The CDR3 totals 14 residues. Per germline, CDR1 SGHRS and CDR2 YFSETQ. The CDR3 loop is CASSLQGPNTEAFF. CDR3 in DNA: TGCGCCAGCAGCTTACAGGGGCCCAACACTGAAGCTTTCTTT.

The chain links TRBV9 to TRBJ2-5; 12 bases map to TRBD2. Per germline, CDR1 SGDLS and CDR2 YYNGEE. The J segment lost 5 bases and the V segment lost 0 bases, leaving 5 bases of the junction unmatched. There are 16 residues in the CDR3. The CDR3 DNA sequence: TGTGCCAGCAGCGTAGATCTAGCGGGGGGGCTGGAGACCCAGTACTTC. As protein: CASSVDLAGGLETQYF.

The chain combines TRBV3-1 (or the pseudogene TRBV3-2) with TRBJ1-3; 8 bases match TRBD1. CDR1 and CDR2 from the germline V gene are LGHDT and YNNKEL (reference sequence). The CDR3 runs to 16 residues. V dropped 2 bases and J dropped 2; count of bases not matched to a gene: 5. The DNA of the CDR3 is TGTGCCAGCAGCCAACCTTCGACAGGGGCTGGAAACACCATATATTTT. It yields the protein CASSQPSTGAGNTIYF.

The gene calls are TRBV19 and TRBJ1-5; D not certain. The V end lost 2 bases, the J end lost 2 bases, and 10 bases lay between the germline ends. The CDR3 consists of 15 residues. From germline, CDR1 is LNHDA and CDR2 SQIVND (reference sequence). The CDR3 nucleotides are TGTGCCAGTAGTATAAGGATTGCGGGCAATCAGCCCCAGCATTTT. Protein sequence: CASSIRIAGNQPQHF.

CDR3 residues: CASSTGWEKLFF. In DNA form, the CDR3 reads TGTGCCAGCAGTACAGGGTGGGAAAAACTGTTTTTT. V gene TRBV6-5 combines with J gene TRBJ1-4; D might be TRBD1 (6 bases). CDR1 is MNHEY, CDR2 SVGAGI, per germline. Between the trimmed V and J ends, which lost 5 bases and 8 bases, there was a span of 9 bases. The CDR3 consists of 12 residues.

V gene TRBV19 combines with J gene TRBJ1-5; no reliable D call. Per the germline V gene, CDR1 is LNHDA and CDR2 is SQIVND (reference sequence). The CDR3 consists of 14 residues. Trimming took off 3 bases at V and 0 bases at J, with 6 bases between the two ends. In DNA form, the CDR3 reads TGTGCCAGTAGTATGGTAAATAGCAATCAGCCCCAGCATTTT. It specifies CASSMVNSNQPQHF.

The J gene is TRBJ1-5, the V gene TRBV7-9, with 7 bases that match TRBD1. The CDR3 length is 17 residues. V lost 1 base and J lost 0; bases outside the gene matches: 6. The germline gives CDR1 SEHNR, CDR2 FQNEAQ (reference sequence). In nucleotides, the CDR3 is TGTGCCAGCAGCTTAGTTTCTGGGACAGTTAGCAATCAGCCCCAGCATTTT. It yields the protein CASSLVSGTVSNQPQHF.

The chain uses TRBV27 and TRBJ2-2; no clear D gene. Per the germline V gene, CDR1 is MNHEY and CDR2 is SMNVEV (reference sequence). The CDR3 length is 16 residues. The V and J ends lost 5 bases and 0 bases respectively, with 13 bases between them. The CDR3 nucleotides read TGTGCCAGCAGTCACGAAAAGGGAACGAACACCGGGGAGCTGTTTTTT. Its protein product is CASSHEKGTNTGELFF.

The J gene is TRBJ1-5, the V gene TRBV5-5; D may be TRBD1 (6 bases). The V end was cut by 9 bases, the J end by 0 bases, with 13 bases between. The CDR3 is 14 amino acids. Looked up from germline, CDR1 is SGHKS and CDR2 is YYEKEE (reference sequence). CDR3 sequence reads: CATSTGFSNQPQHF. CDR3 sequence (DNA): TGTGCCACCTCGACAGGTTTTAGCAATCAGCCCCAGCATTTT. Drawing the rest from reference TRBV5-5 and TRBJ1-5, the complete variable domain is DAGVTQSPTHLIKTRGQQVTLRCSPISGHKSVSWYQQVLGQGPQFIFQYYEKEERGRGNFPDRFSARQFPNYSSELNVNALLLGDSALYLCATSTGFSNQPQHFGDGTRLSIL.

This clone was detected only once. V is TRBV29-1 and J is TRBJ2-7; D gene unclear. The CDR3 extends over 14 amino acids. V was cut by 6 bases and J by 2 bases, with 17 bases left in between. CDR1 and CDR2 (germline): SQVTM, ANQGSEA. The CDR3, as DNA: TGCAGCGTCGAAATGGACGTAGACACCTACGAGCAGTACTTC. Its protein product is CSVEMDVDTYEQYF.

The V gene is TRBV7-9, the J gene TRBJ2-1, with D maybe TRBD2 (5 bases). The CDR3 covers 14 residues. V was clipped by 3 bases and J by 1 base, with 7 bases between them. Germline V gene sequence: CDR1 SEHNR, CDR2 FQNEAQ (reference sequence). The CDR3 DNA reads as TGTGCCAGCAGCTTTCGGGATTCCTACAATGAGCAGTTCTTC. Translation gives CASSFRDSYNEQFF.

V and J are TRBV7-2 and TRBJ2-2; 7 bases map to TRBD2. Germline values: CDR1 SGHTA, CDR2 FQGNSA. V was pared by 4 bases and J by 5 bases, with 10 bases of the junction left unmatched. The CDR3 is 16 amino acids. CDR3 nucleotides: TGTGCCAGCAGCTCTTTTGGCGGGGGTACTACCGGGGAGCTGTTTTTT. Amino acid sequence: CASSSFGGGTTGELFF.